These T cell receptor beta chains were read from a single sample in a study of beta chain features in type 1 diabetes. Libraries were prepared by immunoSEQ multiplex PCR; TCRdb keeps only in-frame clonotypes and omits some of them. This sample yields under 900,000 clones, of which 17% are seen a single time; 0.02% to 0.025% belongs to the top ten. Sequenced sample: naive CD4+ T cells from blood. The receptors were gathered from a woman in her late teens or twenties in good health. The CDR3 runs from the conserved cysteine through the conserved F or W. A D gene is named only where the DNA matches it firmly. Size is omitted from some rows. Given values are once, few, many or a class for expanded clones.

clone size: few; V gene: TRBV7-3; J gene: TRBJ2-7; D gene: TRBD2; CDR3 protein: CASSLRGTSSYEQYF; CDR3 DNA: TGTGCCAGCAGCTTACGCGGGACTAGCTCCTACGAGCAGTACTTC
clone size: few; V gene: TRBV4-1; J gene: TRBJ2-5; D gene: TRBD2; CDR3 protein: CASSQPTSGRARETQYF; CDR3 DNA: TGCGCCAGCAGCCAGCCTACTAGCGGGAGGGCCCGAGAGACCCAGTACTTC
clone size: NA; V gene: TRBV18; J gene: TRBJ2-6; D gene: TRBD1; CDR3 protein: CASSSSTGVGANVLTF; CDR3 DNA: TGTGCCAGCTCATCGAGTACAGGGGTTGGGGCCAACGTCCTGACTTTC
clone size: NA; V gene: TRBV20-1; J gene: TRBJ2-1; D gene: NA; CDR3 protein: CSARPHGEQFF; CDR3 DNA: TGCAGTGCTAGACCCCACGGGGAGCAGTTCTTC
clone size: few; V gene: TRBV18; J gene: TRBJ1-2; D gene: NA; CDR3 protein: CASSNSGWGNYGYTF; CDR3 DNA: TGTGCCAGCTCGAACTCAGGTTGGGGAAACTATGGCTACACCTTC
clone size: NA; V gene: TRBV4-3; J gene: TRBJ2-7; D gene: NA; CDR3 protein: CASSAGLLFHEQYF; CDR3 DNA: TGCGCCAGCAGCGCGGGACTCCTTTTCCACGAGCAGTACTTC
clone size: NA; V gene: TRBV27; J gene: TRBJ2-7; D gene: NA; CDR3 protein: CASSLDPVEQTYEQYF; CDR3 DNA: TGTGCCAGCAGTTTAGATCCTGTGGAGCAGACCTACGAGCAGTACTTC
clone size: few; V gene: TRBV5-4; J gene: TRBJ2-3; D gene: TRBD1; CDR3 protein: CASSLYFDRGLTDTQYF; CDR3 DNA: TGTGCCAGCAGCTTGTACTTCGACAGGGGATTAACAGATACGCAGTATTTT
clone size: NA; V gene: TRBV19; J gene: TRBJ2-5; D gene: NA; CDR3 protein: CASSIAGRGGETQYF; CDR3 DNA: TGTGCCAGTAGTATAGCTGGCAGGGGGGGAGAGACCCAGTACTTC
clone size: few; V gene: TRBV5-1; J gene: TRBJ1-4; D gene: NA; CDR3 protein: CASSLGQPNEKLFF; CDR3 DNA: TGCGCCAGCAGCTTGGGACAGCCTAATGAAAAACTGTTTTTT
clone size: few; V gene: TRBV28; J gene: TRBJ2-3; D gene: TRBD2; CDR3 protein: CASSPLSAGDGDTQYF; CDR3 DNA: TGTGCCAGCAGTCCCCTTTCGGCGGGAGATGGAGATACGCAGTATTTT
clone size: few; V gene: TRBV5-8; J gene: TRBJ1-1; D gene: NA; CDR3 protein: CASSRTRDLRAFF; CDR3 DNA: TGTGCCAGCAGCAGAACCAGGGATTTGAGGGCTTTCTTT
clone size: NA; V gene: TRBV28; J gene: TRBJ2-7; D gene: NA; CDR3 protein: CASRLEYEQYF; CDR3 DNA: TGTGCCAGCAGACTAGAATACGAGCAGTACTTC
clone size: few; V gene: TRBV28; J gene: TRBJ2-5; D gene: NA; CDR3 protein: CASSPRVETQYF; CDR3 DNA: TGTGCCAGCAGTCCCAGAGTGGAGACCCAGTACTTC
clone size: few; V gene: TRBV6-1; J gene: TRBJ2-6; D gene: NA; CDR3 protein: CASRAYYSGANVLTF; CDR3 DNA: TGTGCCAGCCGGGCGTACTACTCTGGGGCCAACGTCCTGACTTTC
clone size: few; V gene: TRBV19; J gene: TRBJ1-2; D gene: TRBD1; CDR3 protein: CASSITGARHANYGYTF; CDR3 DNA: TGTGCCAGTAGTATTACAGGGGCCCGACACGCTAACTATGGCTACACCTTC
clone size: NA; V gene: TRBV11-2; J gene: TRBJ2-7; D gene: TRBD1; CDR3 protein: CASSLARGLPEQYF; CDR3 DNA: TGTGCCAGCAGCTTAGCCAGGGGGCTGCCCGAGCAGTACTTC
clone size: few; V gene: TRBV2; J gene: TRBJ2-4; D gene: NA; CDR3 protein: CASSGGGGAKNIQYF; CDR3 DNA: TGTGCCAGCAGTGGGGGAGGGGGAGCCAAAAACATTCAGTACTTC
clone size: NA; V gene: TRBV12-2; J gene: TRBJ2-1; D gene: NA; CDR3 protein: CASRAYFPGLAGEQLDNEQFF; CDR3 DNA: TGTGCAAGTCGCGCATATTTTCCGGGACTAGCGGGCGAACAACTTGACAATGAGCAGTTCTTC
clone size: few; V gene: TRBV4-3; J gene: TRBJ2-6; D gene: TRBD1; CDR3 protein: CASSQDVDRGANVLTF; CDR3 DNA: TGCGCCAGCAGCCAAGATGTAGACAGGGGCGCCAACGTCCTGACTTTC
clone size: NA; V gene: TRBV5-1; J gene: TRBJ2-3; D gene: NA; CDR3 protein: CASIAGATTDTQYF; CDR3 DNA: TGCGCCAGCATAGCAGGGGCGACGACAGATACGCAGTATTTT
clone size: NA; V gene: TRBV23-1; J gene: TRBJ2-3; D gene: TRBD2; CDR3 protein: CASSPRAGVVSDTQYF; CDR3 DNA: TGCGCCAGCAGTCCCAGAGCGGGAGTGGTATCAGATACGCAGTATTTT
clone size: NA; V gene: TRBV28; J gene: TRBJ2-7; D gene: NA; CDR3 protein: CASSFFYEQYF; CDR3 DNA: TGTGCCAGCAGTTTCTTTTACGAGCAGTACTTC
clone size: NA; V gene: TRBV5-1; J gene: TRBJ2-7; D gene: TRBD1; CDR3 protein: CASSVGTAHEQYF; CDR3 DNA: TGCGCCAGCAGCGTGGGGACAGCTCACGAGCAGTACTTC
clone size: few; V gene: TRBV6-1; J gene: TRBJ1-1; D gene: NA; CDR3 protein: CASSLRGNTEAFF; CDR3 DNA: TGTGCCAGCAGCCTCAGGGGGAACACTGAAGCTTTCTTT
clone size: NA; V gene: TRBV19; J gene: TRBJ1-2; D gene: NA; CDR3 protein: CASSGRTGARLNYGYTF; CDR3 DNA: TGTGCCAGTAGTGGGCGGACTGGAGCGCGCCTTAACTATGGCTACACCTTC
clone size: few; V gene: TRBV7-6; J gene: TRBJ2-5; D gene: NA; CDR3 protein: CASSRGTGETQYF; CDR3 DNA: TGTGCCAGCAGCAGGGGGACGGGGGAGACCCAGTACTTC
clone size: NA; V gene: TRBV7-2; J gene: TRBJ2-7; D gene: TRBD2; CDR3 protein: CASSLTGGRDSYEQYF; CDR3 DNA: TGTGCCAGCAGCTTAACAGGCGGGAGGGACTCCTACGAGCAGTACTTC
clone size: few; V gene: TRBV29-1; J gene: TRBJ1-1; D gene: NA; CDR3 protein: CSVARGGTEAFF; CDR3 DNA: TGCAGCGTTGCCAGAGGGGGAACTGAAGCTTTCTTT
clone size: NA; V gene: TRBV5-5; J gene: TRBJ1-2; D gene: NA; CDR3 protein: CASSPRAGSSGYTF; CDR3 DNA: TGTGCCAGCAGCCCTCGGGCAGGGAGTAGTGGCTACACCTTC
clone size: few; V gene: TRBV9; J gene: TRBJ2-3; D gene: TRBD2; CDR3 protein: CASSATARLAGLDTQYF; CDR3 DNA: TGTGCCAGCAGCGCGACCGCCCGACTAGCGGGACTAGATACGCAGTATTTT
clone size: few; V gene: TRBV19; J gene: TRBJ2-4; D gene: TRBD2; CDR3 protein: CASRRTSGRVTNIQYF; CDR3 DNA: TGTGCCAGTAGAAGGACTAGCGGGAGGGTCACAAACATTCAGTACTTC
clone size: few; V gene: TRBV11-2; J gene: TRBJ1-2; D gene: TRBD1; CDR3 protein: CASSQGTGGDPYGYTF; CDR3 DNA: TGTGCCAGCAGCCAGGGGACAGGGGGAGATCCTTATGGCTACACCTTC
clone size: NA; V gene: TRBV19; J gene: TRBJ2-7; D gene: NA; CDR3 protein: CASMDNTYEQYF; CDR3 DNA: TGTGCCAGTATGGACAATACCTACGAGCAGTACTTC
clone size: few; V gene: TRBV2; J gene: TRBJ2-7; D gene: NA; CDR3 protein: CASSGSIAGYEQYF; CDR3 DNA: TGTGCCAGCAGTGGCTCGATTGCGGGCTACGAGCAGTACTTC
clone size: NA; V gene: TRBV5-1; J gene: TRBJ2-2; D gene: NA; CDR3 protein: CASSPPGYTGELFF; CDR3 DNA: TGCGCCAGCAGTCCGCCGGGGTACACCGGGGAGCTGTTTTTT
clone size: NA; V gene: TRBV7-2; J gene: TRBJ1-1; D gene: TRBD1; CDR3 protein: CASRPQTGVGNTEAFF; CDR3 DNA: TGTGCCAGCAGACCTCAGACAGGGGTCGGGAACACTGAAGCTTTCTTT
clone size: NA; V gene: TRBV10-3; J gene: TRBJ2-1; D gene: NA; CDR3 protein: CAVTGLNEQFF; CDR3 DNA: TGTGCCGTGACAGGTCTCAATGAGCAGTTCTTC
clone size: NA; V gene: TRBV2; J gene: TRBJ2-5; D gene: NA; CDR3 protein: CASSETHHRGETQYF; CDR3 DNA: TGTGCCAGCAGTGAAACCCACCATCGGGGGGAGACCCAGTACTTC
clone size: few; V gene: TRBV18; J gene: TRBJ2-3; D gene: NA; CDR3 protein: CASSPMGADTQYF; CDR3 DNA: TGTGCCAGCTCACCAATGGGGGCAGATACGCAGTATTTT
clone size: NA; V gene: TRBV4-3; J gene: TRBJ2-7; D gene: NA; CDR3 protein: CASSQEFKETSYEQYF; CDR3 DNA: TGCGCCAGCAGCCAAGAGTTCAAGGAGACTTCCTACGAGCAGTACTTC
clone size: few; V gene: TRBV7-3; J gene: TRBJ2-5; D gene: NA; CDR3 protein: CASSYMPSETQYF; CDR3 DNA: TGTGCCAGCAGCTATATGCCGTCGGAGACCCAGTACTTC
clone size: NA; V gene: TRBV6-6; J gene: TRBJ2-1; D gene: NA; CDR3 protein: CASSYSRGSGHEQFF; CDR3 DNA: TGTGCCAGCAGTTACTCGAGGGGGTCTGGCCATGAGCAGTTCTTC
clone size: NA; V gene: TRBV5-1; J gene: TRBJ2-1; D gene: NA; CDR3 protein: CASSIRQDLYNEQFF; CDR3 DNA: TGCGCCAGCAGCATCAGGCAGGACCTATACAATGAGCAGTTCTTC
clone size: few; V gene: TRBV28; J gene: TRBJ2-7; D gene: NA; CDR3 protein: CASSFVQGTYEQYF; CDR3 DNA: TGTGCCAGCAGTTTCGTCCAGGGTACCTACGAGCAGTACTTC
clone size: NA; V gene: TRBV4-3; J gene: TRBJ2-1; D gene: NA; CDR3 protein: CASSQDRSYNEQFF; CDR3 DNA: TGCGCCAGCAGCCAAGATCGGTCCTACAATGAGCAGTTCTTC
clone size: few; V gene: TRBV25-1; J gene: TRBJ2-5; D gene: TRBD2; CDR3 protein: CASSEWGGGSPQETQYF; CDR3 DNA: TGTGCCAGCAGTGAATGGGGCGGGGGATCGCCGCAAGAGACCCAGTACTTC
clone size: NA; V gene: TRBV4-3; J gene: TRBJ2-7; D gene: TRBD2; CDR3 protein: CASSQESGRAHEQYF; CDR3 DNA: TGCGCCAGCAGCCAAGAGAGCGGGAGGGCCCACGAGCAGTACTTC
clone size: NA; V gene: TRBV25-1; J gene: TRBJ1-2; D gene: NA; CDR3 protein: CASSPGGRHYGYTF; CDR3 DNA: TGTGCCAGCAGTCCTGGGGGTCGGCACTATGGCTACACCTTC
clone size: few; V gene: TRBV7-9; J gene: TRBJ2-2; D gene: NA; CDR3 protein: CASREWFQRNTGELFF; CDR3 DNA: TGTGCCAGCAGGGAATGGTTCCAGCGTAACACCGGGGAGCTGTTTTTT
clone size: NA; V gene: TRBV5-4; J gene: TRBJ2-2; D gene: NA; CDR3 protein: CASSLDHTGELFF; CDR3 DNA: TGTGCCAGCAGCTTAGATCACACCGGGGAGCTGTTTTTT
clone size: few; V gene: TRBV7-9; J gene: TRBJ2-2; D gene: NA; CDR3 protein: CASRFDSPAGELFF; CDR3 DNA: TGTGCCAGCAGGTTCGACAGCCCGGCCGGGGAGCTGTTTTTT
clone size: NA; V gene: TRBV19; J gene: TRBJ2-1; D gene: NA; CDR3 protein: CASSERGLADNEQFF; CDR3 DNA: TGTGCCAGTAGTGAAAGGGGACTTGCAGACAATGAGCAGTTCTTC
clone size: NA; V gene: TRBV28; J gene: TRBJ2-7; D gene: NA; CDR3 protein: CASSFPTLYEQYF; CDR3 DNA: TGTGCCAGCAGTTTCCCTACTCTCTACGAGCAGTACTTC
clone size: few; V gene: TRBV4-3; J gene: TRBJ2-2; D gene: TRBD2; CDR3 protein: CASSPRLAGGQGGELFF; CDR3 DNA: TGCGCCAGCAGCCCGAGACTAGCGGGAGGGCAGGGCGGGGAGCTGTTTTTT
clone size: NA; V gene: TRBV6-5; J gene: TRBJ1-2; D gene: TRBD1; CDR3 protein: CASSRTGPSGYTF; CDR3 DNA: TGTGCCAGCAGCCGGACAGGACCGAGTGGCTACACCTTC
clone size: NA; V gene: TRBV5-4; J gene: TRBJ1-2; D gene: NA; CDR3 protein: CASSLAVNPYGYTF; CDR3 DNA: TGTGCCAGCAGCTTGGCAGTTAACCCGTATGGCTACACCTTC